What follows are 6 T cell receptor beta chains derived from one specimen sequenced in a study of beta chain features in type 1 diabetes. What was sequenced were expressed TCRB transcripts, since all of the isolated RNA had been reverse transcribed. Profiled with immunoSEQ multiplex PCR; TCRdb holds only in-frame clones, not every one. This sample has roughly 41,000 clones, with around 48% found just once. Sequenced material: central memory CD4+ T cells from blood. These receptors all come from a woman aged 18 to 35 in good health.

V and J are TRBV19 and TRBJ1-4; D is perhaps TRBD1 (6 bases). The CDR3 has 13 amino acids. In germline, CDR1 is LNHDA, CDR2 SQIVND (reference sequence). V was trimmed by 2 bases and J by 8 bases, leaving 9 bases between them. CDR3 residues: CASSIMGTEKLFF. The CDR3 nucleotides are TGTGCCAGTAGTATAATGGGGACAGAAAAACTGTTTTTT.

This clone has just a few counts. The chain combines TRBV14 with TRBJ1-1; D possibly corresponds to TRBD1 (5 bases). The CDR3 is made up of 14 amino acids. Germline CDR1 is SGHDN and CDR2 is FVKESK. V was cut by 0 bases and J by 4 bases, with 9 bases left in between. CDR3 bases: TGTGCCAGCAGCCAAGAACAGGTGGCCACTGAAGCTTTCTTT. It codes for CASSQEQVATEAFF.

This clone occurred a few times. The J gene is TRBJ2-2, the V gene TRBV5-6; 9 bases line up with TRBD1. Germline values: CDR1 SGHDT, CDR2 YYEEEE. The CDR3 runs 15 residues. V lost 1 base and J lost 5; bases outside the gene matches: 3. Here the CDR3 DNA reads TGTGCCAGCAGCTTGACAGGGGGCCCAACCGGGGAGCTGTTTTTT. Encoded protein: CASSLTGGPTGELFF.

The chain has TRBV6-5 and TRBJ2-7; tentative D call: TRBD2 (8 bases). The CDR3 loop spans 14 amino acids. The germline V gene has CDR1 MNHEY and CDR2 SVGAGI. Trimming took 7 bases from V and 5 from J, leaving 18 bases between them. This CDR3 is CASMGLGGMNEQYF. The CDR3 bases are TGTGCCAGCATGGGACTAGGGGGCATGAACGAGCAGTACTTC.

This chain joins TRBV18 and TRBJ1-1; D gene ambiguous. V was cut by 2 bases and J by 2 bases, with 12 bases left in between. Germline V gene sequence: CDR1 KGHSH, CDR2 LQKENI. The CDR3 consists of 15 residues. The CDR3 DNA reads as TGTGCCAGCTCACCAGATGGAGCGGAAAACACTGAAGCTTTCTTT. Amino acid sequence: CASSPDGAENTEAFF.

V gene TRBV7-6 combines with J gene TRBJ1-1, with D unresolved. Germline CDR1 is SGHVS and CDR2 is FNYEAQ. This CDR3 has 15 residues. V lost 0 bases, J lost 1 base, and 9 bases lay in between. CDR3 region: CASSLALGGNTEAFF. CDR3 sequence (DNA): TGTGCCAGCAGCTTAGCATTGGGAGGGAACACTGAAGCTTTCTTT.